This passage covers 16 T cell receptor beta chains from one sample sequenced in a study of T cell responses to AZD1222 COVID-19 vaccine. The repertoire was sequenced with immunoSEQ multiplex PCR; TCRdb's copy has only in-frame clones and lacks some. The table shows some 150,000 clones, with approximately 89% occurring only once. The specimen was peripheral blood, collected on day 0 of AZD1222 vaccination. All receptors derive from an adult in good health.

V is TRBV28 and J is TRBJ2-1; TRBD1 might be the D (7 bases). The CDR3 is 12 residues long. Trimming took off 7 bases at V and 6 bases at J, with 10 bases between the two ends. Germline values: CDR1 MDHEN, CDR2 SYDVKM. The CDR3 DNA reads TGTGCCAGCACCCAGGGGGGCAATGAGCAGTTCTTC. This translates into CASTQGGNEQFF.

V usage is TRBV5-1 and J usage is TRBJ2-1; D perhaps matches TRBD2 (6 bases). V lost 0 bases and J 0 bases, leaving 10 bases between the germline ends. There are 16 residues in the CDR3. CDR1 and CDR2 from the germline V gene are SGHRS and YFSETQ. CDR3 loop: CASSLAGRASYNEQFF. As DNA, the CDR3 is TGCGCCAGCAGCTTGGCCGGGAGAGCCTCCTACAATGAGCAGTTCTTC.

The V gene is TRBV2, the J gene TRBJ2-2; D may be TRBD1 or TRBD2 (5 bases each). Germline CDR1 and CDR2: SNHLY and FYNNEI. This CDR3 spans 16 amino acids. V gave up 3 bases and J gave up 6 bases, with 17 bases separating them. CDR3 nucleotides: TGTGCCAGCAGTGATGGGCGGGTAGGGGTTGCCGGGGAGCTGTTTTTT. This gives the protein CASSDGRVGVAGELFF.

This rearrangement joins TRBV30 to TRBJ2-5; D is possibly TRBD2 (5 bases). The germline V and J ends were trimmed by 2 bases and 3 bases, with 16 bases remaining between them. CDR1 and CDR2 from the germline V gene are GTSNPN and SVGIG (reference sequence). CDR3 size: 15 residues. CDR3 loop: CAWSLSSAGEETQYF. The CDR3 nucleotides are TGTGCCTGGAGTTTGTCCTCCGCGGGCGAAGAGACCCAGTACTTC.

The chain employs TRBV5-1 and TRBJ2-1, with a weak D call TRBD2 (6 bases). V lost 4 bases to trimming and J lost 7 bases, with 15 bases between them. The CDR3 length is 14 residues. Germline CDR1 SGHRS, CDR2 YFSETQ. The CDR3 protein is CASSPDGGRNEQFF. For the CDR3, the DNA is TGCGCCAGCAGCCCCGACGGAGGGCGGAATGAGCAGTTCTTC.

The CDR3 bases are TGTGCCAGCAGTTTCAGATATGAGCAGTTCTTC. This codes for CASSFRYEQFF. This rearrangement joins TRBV6-2 or TRBV6-3 to TRBJ2-1; no firm D call. The CDR3 length is 11 residues. Deletions cut 4 bases from V and 8 bases from J, with 6 bases between. Germline CDR1 reads MNHEY; CDR2 reads SVGEGT.

This chain uses TRBV3-1 (or the pseudogene TRBV3-2) with TRBJ2-1; 10 bases fit TRBD2. Germline trimming cut 4 bases from V and 7 bases from J; bases unmatched to any gene: 10. Germline CDR1 LGHDT, CDR2 YNNKEL (reference sequence). This CDR3 has 16 amino acids. The CDR3 DNA reads as TGTGCCAGCAGCCTCAACCTAGCGGGAGTCAAGAATGAGCAGTTCTTC. As protein: CASSLNLAGVKNEQFF.

This clone came up once. This chain connects TRBV3-1 (or the pseudogene TRBV3-2) to TRBJ2-7; D is possibly TRBD2 (5 bases). Trimming stripped 4 bases from V and 4 bases from J, with 11 bases between. Germline V gene sequence: CDR1 LGHDT, CDR2 YNNKEL (reference sequence). The CDR3 contains 13 residues. The CDR3 sequence: CASSLEGGYEQYF. Written as DNA, the CDR3 is TGTGCCAGCAGCCTGGAAGGCGGGTACGAGCAGTACTTC.

The gene calls are TRBV11-2 and TRBJ2-5; D could derive from TRBD1 or TRBD2 (5 bases each). The CDR3 covers 15 residues. Trimming left V 5 bases short and J 4 bases short, with 17 bases between. CDR1 SGHAT and CDR2 FQNNGV come from the germline V gene. The CDR3 region is CASSPARAGRETQYF. The CDR3 DNA sequence: TGTGCCAGCAGCCCCGCCCGGGCAGGGAGAGAGACCCAGTACTTC.

This clone turned up a few times. The chain links TRBV27 to TRBJ2-7; TRBD1 agrees at 9 bases. V lost 2 bases and J lost 4; bases outside the gene matches: 3. The germline CDR1 and CDR2 sequences are MNHEY and SMNVEV (reference sequence). The CDR3 is 14 residues long. CDR3 residues: CASSLGTGLYEQYF. The CDR3 coding sequence is TGTGCCAGCAGTTTAGGGACAGGGCTATACGAGCAGTACTTC.

The genes are TRBV2 and TRBJ1-1; tentatively, D is TRBD1 (6 bases). CDR1 is SNHLY and CDR2 is FYNNEI in the germline V gene. V was trimmed by 7 bases and J by 1 base, leaving 16 bases between them. The CDR3 loop spans 15 amino acids. The CDR3 spells CASTKSGGQNTEAFF. As DNA, the CDR3 is TGTGCCAGCACCAAAAGCGGGGGGCAGAACACTGAAGCTTTCTTT.

The rearrangement joins TRBV3-1 (or the pseudogene TRBV3-2) to TRBJ2-7, with 11 bases aligning to TRBD2. Trimming took 4 bases from V and 8 from J; bases not matched to a gene: 10. There are 15 residues in the CDR3. Per germline, CDR1 LGHDT and CDR2 YNNKEL (reference sequence). The CDR3 DNA reads TGTGCCAGCAGCCCGCTTCTAGCGGGAGGCCGGCAGCAGTACTTC. This encodes CASSPLLAGGRQQYF.

V and J are TRBV19 and TRBJ2-6; tentative D call: TRBD1 (5 bases). Trimming took off 3 bases at V and 2 bases at J, with 8 bases between the two ends. CDR1 and CDR2 from the germline V gene are LNHDA and SQIVND (reference sequence). The CDR3 contains 15 residues. CDR3 DNA: TGTGCCAGTAGTATCCCAGGGACTGGGGCCAACGTCCTGACTTTC. Amino acids: CASSIPGTGANVLTF. Looking up the rest from reference TRBV19 and TRBJ2-6 gives the full variable domain: DGGITQSPKYLFRKEGQNVTLSCEQNLNHDAMYWYRQDPGQGLRLIYYSQIVNDFQKGDIAEGYSVSREKKESFPLTVTSAQKNPTAFYLCASSIPGTGANVLTFGAGSRLTVL.

The chain couples TRBV15 to TRBJ2-3; TRBD2 might be the D (5 bases). This CDR3 spans 15 amino acids. The ends were cut back, 3 bases at V and 3 bases at J, with 13 bases in the middle. In germline, CDR1 is LNHNV, CDR2 YYDKDF (reference sequence). The CDR3 DNA follows: TGTGCCACCAGCAGGGACTTAAGGCGAACAGATACGCAGTATTTT. This translates into CATSRDLRRTDTQYF.

Only one count was recorded for this clone. V is TRBV28 and J is TRBJ2-5; 7 nucleotides match TRBD2. With 4 bases clipped from V and 3 bases from J, the junction kept 2 bases outside the gene matches. The CDR3 sequence is 13 residues long. Germline assignment: CDR1 MDHEN and CDR2 SYDVKM. CDR3 loop: CASSSGGEETQYF. The CDR3 DNA reads as TGTGCCAGCAGTTCGGGAGGCGAAGAGACCCAGTACTTC.

The chain carries TRBV15 and TRBJ2-7; a weak D match, TRBD2 (6 bases). CDR3 length equals 12 residues. V was cut by 3 bases and J by 5 bases, with 8 bases left in between. Germline lookup yields CDR1 LNHNV and CDR2 YYDKDF (reference sequence). DNA for the CDR3: TGTGCCACCAGCAGGGACTATGACGAGCAGTACTTC. Its protein is CATSRDYDEQYF. Based on the CDR3 plus reference TRBV15 and TRBJ2-7, the full variable domain is DAMVIQNPRYQVTQFGKPVTLSCSQTLNHNVMYWYQQKSSQAPKLLFHYYDKDFNNEADTPDNFQSRRPNTSFCFLDIRSPGLGDTAMYLCATSRDYDEQYFGPGTRLTVT.